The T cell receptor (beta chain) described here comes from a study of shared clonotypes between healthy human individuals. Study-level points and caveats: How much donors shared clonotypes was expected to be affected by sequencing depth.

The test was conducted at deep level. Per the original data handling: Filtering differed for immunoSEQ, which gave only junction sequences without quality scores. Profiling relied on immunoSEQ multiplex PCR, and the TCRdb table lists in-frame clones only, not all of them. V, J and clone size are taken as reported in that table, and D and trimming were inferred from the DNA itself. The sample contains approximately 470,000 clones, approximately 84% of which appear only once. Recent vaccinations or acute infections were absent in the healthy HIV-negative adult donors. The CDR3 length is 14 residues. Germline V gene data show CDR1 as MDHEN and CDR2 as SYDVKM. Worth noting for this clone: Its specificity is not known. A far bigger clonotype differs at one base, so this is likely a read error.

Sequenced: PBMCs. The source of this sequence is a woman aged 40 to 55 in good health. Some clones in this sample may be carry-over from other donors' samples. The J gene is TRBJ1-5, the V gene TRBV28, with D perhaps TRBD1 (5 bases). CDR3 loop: CAGSVLGGNQPQHF. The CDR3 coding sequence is TGTGCCGGCAGTGTCCTCGGGGGTAACCAGCCCCAGCATTTT.